Sequencing of this TCR beta chain was carried out in a study of CD4 T cells in relation to SARS-CoV-2 and coronaviruses. Study as a whole: TCR beta CDR3s were sequenced after roughly ten-day antigen culture of PBMCs. Crossreactive spike epitopes shared across donors were mapped to their HLA restriction.

General study findings and limits: In 55% to 75% of donors, memory CD4+ clonotypes crossrecognized SARS-CoV-2 and at least one common cold coronavirus spike.

Germline V gene sequence: CDR1 SGHDT, CDR2 YYEEEE. The length of the CDR3 is 14 residues. V was trimmed by 1 base and J by 4 bases, leaving 11 bases between them. Repertoires were generated with immunoSEQ multiplex PCR, while TCRdb's copy carries only in-frame clones and drops some. The top ten clones hold more than 15% of a sample with approximately 25,000 clones, around 79% of them seen once. This clone was picked up a small number of times. Its antigen remains unknown. Before the COVID-19 pandemic, during about 2011-2019, CD4+ T cells were taken from unexposed donors. Isolation of CD4+ T cells took place after approximately eleven days in culture. Cells permitting, SARS-CoV-2 S/N and four cold-coronavirus spikes were tested on unexposed-donor CD4+ T cells.

The source is a human donor in good health. Sequenced input: CD4+ T cells from PBMCs, cultured in vitro. The chain combines TRBV5-6 with TRBJ1-2; D is unresolved. The CDR3 nucleotides are TGTGCCAGCAGCTTGATCGGGGAGGGCTATGGCTACACCTTC. This codes for CASSLIGEGYGYTF.